This T cell receptor (beta chain) was recorded in a study of T cell responses to AZD1222 COVID-19 vaccine (dated by TCRdb to the early 2020s). Regarding the complete study: AZD1222 recipients whose second dose came at about 4 weeks and those whose second dose came at about 12 weeks were combined into one group, since spike-specific TCR depth and breadth did not differ between the two schedules. Trial participants were enrolled by age into 18-55, 56-69 and 70-plus year subgroups, with roughly 160, 29 and 62 TCR-sequenced participants respectively. TCR sequencing covered 230 to 250 trial participants: some 210 given two doses of AZD1222 and about 26 given two doses of MenACWY control vaccine.

The time point label of this sample denotes: baseline before first vaccination. Vaccinee samples were obtained from the UK trials COV001 and COV002, which included a single-blind randomized controlled phase 2/3 trial of AZD1222 (ChAdOx1 nCoV-19) in healthy adults. For TCRbeta chain sequencing, PBMC samples from trial participants were taken at day 0 and at day 28 after the second dose. Concerning this clone itself: Its antigen is not yet known. Base qualities are not provided; no much larger clone lies one nucleotide away.

What the authors observed across the whole study: No day 14 peak-response samples were available, so repertoires were characterized only after the peak T cell response. Participants were mostly white British, with more females than males. The authors suggested clonal diversity may have been underestimated. Vaccine-associated CD4 TCRs spanned the whole spike protein, with dominant responses in regions 160-218 and 743-854. After two AZD1222 doses, both the breadth and the depth of spike-specific TCRs were significantly higher than at day 0 and than in MenACWY recipients. Only a handful of AZD1222 recipients were SARS-CoV-2 seropositive at baseline, limiting conclusions about previously exposed vaccinees. Reportedly, almost half of the unique spike-specific TCRs recognized epitopes lying outside the regions that are mutated in the B.1.351 and B.1.1.7 variants. In the small 56-69-year group, the increase in depth fell short of significance, most likely because of low power.

The CDR3 regions of human TCRbeta chains were analyzed by immunosequencing. For the original study's pipeline: TCRs in the repertoires were matched against a reference library of SARS-CoV-2-specific TCRs that had been generated with the MIRA antigen-specificity platform. Breadth was defined as the fraction of unique TCRs that were SARS-CoV-2-associated. Depth was defined as the fraction of total T cells that were SARS-CoV-2-associated. Each spike-specific TCR was assigned to its reactive spike region and to a CD4 or CD8 class using the MIRA data. Log10-transformed breadth and depth values were compared by one-way ANOVA with Sidak's multiple comparisons tests. TCRdb holds this immuneACCESS table with in-frame rearrangements only. Some clones are missing; in checked studies, unresolved V genes explain under half, and the rest has no known cause. D and trimming were read from the DNA, whereas the V and J calls and clone size are those reported in that table. This sample lists 130,000 or so clones; around 89% were detected once. Of the sample, under 3.5% falls within the top ten clones.

The CDR3 holds 12 amino acids from the cysteine to the phenylalanine. The sequence is cut down to CDR3 DNA, 36 bases in frame from base 1. Relative to germline, V is 4 bases shorter and J is 6 bases shorter, with 6 bases between their ends. CDR1 is given as LNHNV and CDR2 as YYDKDF, both from the germline V gene (reference sequence). This sequence originates from an adult in good health. The chain couples TRBV15 to TRBJ1-4; there is no confident call for the D gene. Sequenced here: peripheral blood, sampled on day 0 of AZD1222 vaccination. The CDR3 here reads CATSNEHEKLFF. Read as DNA, the sequence is TGTGCCACCAGCAACGAGCATGAAAAACTGTTTTTT.